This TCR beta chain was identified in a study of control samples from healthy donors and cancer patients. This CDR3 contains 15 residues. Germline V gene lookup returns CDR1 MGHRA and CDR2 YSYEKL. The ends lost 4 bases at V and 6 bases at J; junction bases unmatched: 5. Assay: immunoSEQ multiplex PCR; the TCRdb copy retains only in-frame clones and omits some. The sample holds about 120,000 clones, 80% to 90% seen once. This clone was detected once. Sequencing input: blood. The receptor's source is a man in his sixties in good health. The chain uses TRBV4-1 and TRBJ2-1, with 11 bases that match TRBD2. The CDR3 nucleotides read TGCGCCAGCAGCCGGTCTCTAGCGGGGGGCAATGAGCAGTTCTTC. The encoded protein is CASSRSLAGGNEQFF.